Below are 2 T cell receptor beta chains sequenced from a single sample in a study of blood T cell repertoires in COVID-19. Profiling relied on immunoSEQ multiplex PCR, and the TCRdb table lists in-frame clones only, not all of them. Counted here are tens of thousands of clones, 81% occurring once; the ten biggest clones make up approximately 22%. Source material: peripheral blood. These receptor sequences come from a woman aged 70-85 years with acute or convalescent COVID-19.

This clone was seen more than once but under ten times. This rearrangement joins TRBV11-2 to TRBJ1-1, with unresolved D. This CDR3 is 16 amino acids long. Per the germline V gene, CDR1 is SGHAT and CDR2 is FQNNGV. V shed 3 bases and J shed 0 bases, with 14 bases lying between them. As DNA, the CDR3 is TGTGCCAGCAGCTTCGGGATGCCGACCATGAACACTGAAGCTTTCTTT. It yields the protein CASSFGMPTMNTEAFF.

The chain recombines TRBV27 with TRBJ2-5; TRBD1 agrees at 9 bases. Germline CDR1 MNHEY, CDR2 SMNVEV (reference sequence). The CDR3 consists of 14 residues. Trimming cost V 3 bases and J 5 bases; bases outside gene matches: 4. The CDR3 DNA sequence: TGTGCCAGCAGTTTGATCGGGACAGGGGAGACCCAGTACTTC. Protein sequence: CASSLIGTGETQYF.